The sequence of this TCR beta chain was determined in a study of cytomegalovirus exposure and HLA in healthy donors. Study context: Researchers previously reported finding roughly 120 million unique TCR beta sequences from roughly 170 million T cells.

Primers included in the PCR were 60 Vbeta and 13 Jbeta primers. Assay used: immunoSEQ multiplex PCR; TCRdb lists only in-frame clones, some missing. The table records 150,000 to 200,000 clones, approximately 75% of them present only once. CDR1 is SQVTM and CDR2 is ANQGSEA in the germline V gene. The CDR3 extends over 16 amino acids. V lost 3 bases, J lost 4 bases, and 19 bases lay in between. With respect to this clone: Its antigen is as yet unknown.

Findings of the study overall: In a later analysis, common viral pathogens appeared linked to several of the most significant clusters.

The specimen was PBMCs. The receptor was isolated from a woman younger than 30 in good health and CMV-seronegative. This chain uses TRBV29-1 with TRBJ2-1; tentatively, D is TRBD1 (5 bases). CDR3 sequence (DNA): TGCAGCGTTGACTCCCCTGGCAGGGCGCTTTACAATGAGCAGTTCTTC. Its translation: CSVDSPGRALYNEQFF.